This entry concerns a single T cell receptor beta chain. Its antigen remains unknown. The protocol was immunoSEQ multiplex PCR, while the TCRdb copy is restricted to in-frame clones and leaves out a portion. Here the sample spans about 77,000 clones, roughly 91% being singletons. This specimen comes from a study of OX40 agonist ivuxolimab in advanced cancers. Study overall: Patients were dosed with the agonistic anti-OX40 (CD134) antibody ivuxolimab. The patients received ivuxolimab by intravenous route every 2 weeks at 0.01 to 10 mg/kg. Findings and limits, study-wide: At doses 0.1 to 3.0 mg/kg, CD4+ and CD8+ clones expanded. On average, a greater number of expanded clones characterised CD8+ T cells relative to CD4+.

V was pared by 4 bases and J by 5 bases, with 13 bases of the junction left unmatched. Germline CDR1 reads SGHTA; CDR2 reads FQGNSA. This CDR3 has 16 residues. This chain uses TRBV7-2 with TRBJ2-5; 7 bases align to TRBD1. The sequencing here drew on CD4+ or CD8+ T cells sorted from blood, taken in a trial of the OX40 agonist ivuxolimab. The origin of this receptor is an adult with an advanced solid tumor such as melanoma, head and neck, liver or kidney cancer. Here the CDR3 reads CASSYNRGSKKETQYF. CDR3 bases: TGTGCCAGCAGCTACAACAGGGGCAGCAAGAAGGAGACCCAGTACTTC.